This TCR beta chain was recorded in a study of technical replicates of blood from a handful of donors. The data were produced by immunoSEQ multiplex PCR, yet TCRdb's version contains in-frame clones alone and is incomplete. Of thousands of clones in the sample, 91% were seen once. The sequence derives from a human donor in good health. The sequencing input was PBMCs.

The CDR3 loop is CASSLSGGSNQPQHF. The CDR3 coding sequence is TGTGCCAGCAGCTTAAGTGGAGGGAGCAATCAGCCCCAGCATTTT. This chain uses TRBV7-2 with TRBJ1-5; no firm D call. Germline V lookup: CDR1 SGHTA, CDR2 FQGNSA. The ends were cut back, 2 bases at V and 1 base at J, with 9 bases in the middle. The CDR3 contains 15 residues.